Listed below are T cell receptor beta chains from one sample, sequenced in a study of blood T cell repertoires in COVID-19. The table came from immunoSEQ multiplex PCR; TCRdb's copy has only in-frame clones and leaves some out. Of roughly 140,000 clones listed, approximately 90% were seen once; the top ten hold more than 2%. Sequenced material: peripheral blood. The source of these receptors is a woman aged 65 to 85 with acute or convalescent COVID-19. Both conserved end residues are part of each CDR3. The D gene is left open where the match is weak. Rows may omit the clone size; those that give it use once, few, many or a size class.

v_gene: TRBV5-8
abundance: -
len: 15
j_gene: TRBJ2-3
d_gene: TRBD1
CDR3nt: TGTGCCAGCAGGCGTACAGGGGGCGTGACAGATACGCAGTATTTT
CDR3aa: CASRRTGGVTDTQYF

v_gene: TRBV27
abundance: -
len: 19
j_gene: TRBJ1-3
d_gene: TRBD1
CDR3nt: TGTGCCAGCAACGCGACCGCCCCTAGGGGGCCTAGATCTGGAAACACCATATATTTT
CDR3aa: CASNATAPRGPRSGNTIYF

v_gene: TRBV5-1
abundance: -
len: 15
j_gene: TRBJ1-3
d_gene: -
CDR3nt: TGCGCCAGCAGCTCCTCAGGGGTCTCTGGAAACACCATATATTTT
CDR3aa: CASSSSGVSGNTIYF

v_gene: TRBV29-1
abundance: -
len: 13
j_gene: TRBJ1-1
d_gene: TRBD1
CDR3nt: TGCAGCGTTGAATCAAAGACAGGGCCTGAAGCTTTCTTT
CDR3aa: CSVESKTGPEAFF

v_gene: TRBV3-1/TRBV3-2
abundance: -
len: 12
j_gene: TRBJ1-1
d_gene: -
CDR3nt: TGTGCCAGCAGCCAAGGGCAGGCTGAAGCTTTCTTT
CDR3aa: CASSQGQAEAFF

v_gene: TRBV4-1
abundance: -
len: 17
j_gene: TRBJ2-2
d_gene: -
CDR3nt: TGCGCCAGCAGCCAAGACGGGCGGGGCCGAGGTAACGGGGAGCTGTTTTTT
CDR3aa: CASSQDGRGRGNGELFF

v_gene: TRBV9
abundance: -
len: 15
j_gene: TRBJ1-2
d_gene: -
CDR3nt: TGTGCCAGCAGCGCCACAGGGAGCCCTAACTATGGCTACACCTTC
CDR3aa: CASSATGSPNYGYTF

v_gene: TRBV18
abundance: -
len: 16
j_gene: TRBJ2-2
d_gene: TRBD2
CDR3nt: TGTGCCAGCTCACCCGCGGGGGGCCGAAACACCGGGGAGCTGTTTTTT
CDR3aa: CASSPAGGRNTGELFF

v_gene: TRBV11-2
abundance: few
len: 16
j_gene: TRBJ2-5
d_gene: TRBD2
CDR3nt: TGTGCCAGCAGCTTAGTGGCCGGGGGGGGCCAAGAGACCCAGTACTTC
CDR3aa: CASSLVAGGGQETQYF

v_gene: TRBV4-1
abundance: -
len: 14
j_gene: TRBJ1-6
d_gene: -
CDR3nt: TGCGCCAGCAGCCAAGATAGGGGTTTTTCACCCCTCCACTTT
CDR3aa: CASSQDRGFSPLHF

v_gene: TRBV7-9
abundance: -
len: 11
j_gene: TRBJ2-3
d_gene: -
CDR3nt: TGTGCCAGACAGGAGACAGATACGCAGTATTTT
CDR3aa: CARQETDTQYF

v_gene: TRBV29-1
abundance: -
len: 12
j_gene: TRBJ2-3
d_gene: -
CDR3nt: TGCAGCGTCGAACCCATACTAGATACGCAGTATTTT
CDR3aa: CSVEPILDTQYF

v_gene: TRBV30
abundance: -
len: 17
j_gene: TRBJ2-5
d_gene: TRBD2
CDR3nt: TGTGCCTGGAGTCGAAATAGCGGGGGCTCTTTTCAAGAGACCCAGTACTTC
CDR3aa: CAWSRNSGGSFQETQYF

v_gene: TRBV6-5
abundance: -
len: 14
j_gene: TRBJ2-1
d_gene: -
CDR3nt: TGTGCCAGCAAGCCGGGGATGGCCTACAATGAGCAGTTCTTC
CDR3aa: CASKPGMAYNEQFF

v_gene: TRBV7-2
abundance: -
len: 16
j_gene: TRBJ2-1
d_gene: TRBD2
CDR3nt: TGTGCCAGCAGCTTACTAGCGGGGGTGCGGGATCATGAGCAGTTCTTC
CDR3aa: CASSLLAGVRDHEQFF

v_gene: TRBV28
abundance: -
len: 14
j_gene: TRBJ1-5
d_gene: -
CDR3nt: TGTGCCAGCAGTTTAGTGAGGGGGAATCAGCCCCAGCATTTT
CDR3aa: CASSLVRGNQPQHF

v_gene: TRBV18
abundance: -
len: 16
j_gene: TRBJ2-4
d_gene: TRBD2
CDR3nt: TGTGCCAGCTCACCACCTGGGACTAGCGGTAAAAACATTCAGTACTTC
CDR3aa: CASSPPGTSGKNIQYF

v_gene: TRBV7-9
abundance: -
len: 14
j_gene: TRBJ2-3
d_gene: -
CDR3nt: TGTGCCAGCAGCCGCGATAGCGTCACAGATACGCAGTATTTT
CDR3aa: CASSRDSVTDTQYF

v_gene: TRBV18
abundance: -
len: 16
j_gene: TRBJ2-7
d_gene: -
CDR3nt: TGTGCCAGCTCCCCGGTCGGACAGGCGGGGTCCTACGAGCAGTACTTC
CDR3aa: CASSPVGQAGSYEQYF

v_gene: TRBV28
abundance: -
len: 13
j_gene: TRBJ2-7
d_gene: TRBD2
CDR3nt: TGTGCCAGCAGACCAGGACTAGCGGGTACGCAGTACTTC
CDR3aa: CASRPGLAGTQYF

v_gene: TRBV14
abundance: many
len: 15
j_gene: TRBJ1-1
d_gene: -
CDR3nt: TGTGCCAGCAGCGCATTCTTCACAGGTGGCACTGAAGCTTTCTTT
CDR3aa: CASSAFFTGGTEAFF

v_gene: TRBV19
abundance: -
len: 15
j_gene: TRBJ2-2
d_gene: -
CDR3nt: TGTGCCAGTAGTATGTTGCAGGGGAGTGCCGGGGAGCTGTTTTTT
CDR3aa: CASSMLQGSAGELFF

v_gene: TRBV18
abundance: -
len: 16
j_gene: TRBJ1-1
d_gene: -
CDR3nt: TGTGCCAGCTCACCACGAATTGAGGTCATGAACACTGAAGCTTTCTTT
CDR3aa: CASSPRIEVMNTEAFF

v_gene: TRBV7-9
abundance: -
len: 14
j_gene: TRBJ1-2
d_gene: -
CDR3nt: TGTGCCAGCAGCGACACCCCGGGAGGAAATGGCTACACCTTC
CDR3aa: CASSDTPGGNGYTF

v_gene: TRBV6-6
abundance: -
len: 14
j_gene: TRBJ1-3
d_gene: -
CDR3nt: TGTGCCAGCAGACTAACAGGCTCTGGAAACACCATATATTTT
CDR3aa: CASRLTGSGNTIYF

v_gene: TRBV6-2/TRBV6-3
abundance: -
len: 17
j_gene: TRBJ2-2
d_gene: TRBD2
CDR3nt: TGTGCCAGCACCCCCAGGCCTAGCGGGGCACGGACCGGGGAGCTGTTTTTT
CDR3aa: CASTPRPSGARTGELFF

v_gene: TRBV3-1/TRBV3-2
abundance: few
len: 15
j_gene: TRBJ1-1
d_gene: -
CDR3nt: TGTGCCAGCAGCCAAGACGGGAGAGGAAACACTGAAGCTTTCTTT
CDR3aa: CASSQDGRGNTEAFF

v_gene: TRBV6-5
abundance: -
len: 14
j_gene: TRBJ2-2
d_gene: TRBD1
CDR3nt: TGTGCCAGCACCCGGGACAGGGACACCGGGGAGCTGTTTTTT
CDR3aa: CASTRDRDTGELFF

v_gene: TRBV6-6
abundance: -
len: 14
j_gene: TRBJ2-2
d_gene: -
CDR3nt: TGTGCCAGCAGATCAGGGGTGGACACCGGGGAGCTGTTTTTT
CDR3aa: CASRSGVDTGELFF

v_gene: TRBV20-1
abundance: -
len: 14
j_gene: TRBJ2-2
d_gene: -
CDR3nt: TGCAGTGCTAGTCCTGGACTGAACACCGGGGAGCTGTTTTTT
CDR3aa: CSASPGLNTGELFF

v_gene: TRBV29-1
abundance: -
len: 13
j_gene: TRBJ2-3
d_gene: TRBD2
CDR3nt: TGCAGCTTCGGGGGGGGGACCACAGATACGCAGTATTTT
CDR3aa: CSFGGGTTDTQYF

v_gene: TRBV5-1
abundance: -
len: 14
j_gene: TRBJ2-1
d_gene: -
CDR3nt: TGCGCCAGCATCCAAGACGCAGGGGGGAATGAGCAGTTCTTC
CDR3aa: CASIQDAGGNEQFF

v_gene: TRBV11-2
abundance: -
len: 12
j_gene: TRBJ2-7
d_gene: -
CDR3nt: TGTGCCAGCAGCCGCGGATCCTACGAGCAGTACTTC
CDR3aa: CASSRGSYEQYF

v_gene: TRBV24-1
abundance: once
len: 14
j_gene: TRBJ2-3
d_gene: TRBD1
CDR3nt: TGTGCCACCAGTGGGGACAGGGACACAGATACGCAGTATTTT
CDR3aa: CATSGDRDTDTQYF

v_gene: TRBV19
abundance: -
len: 13
j_gene: TRBJ1-1
d_gene: -
CDR3nt: TGTGCCAGTAGCAGACTACAGAACACTGAAGCTTTCTTT
CDR3aa: CASSRLQNTEAFF

v_gene: TRBV5-8
abundance: -
len: 15
j_gene: TRBJ1-5
d_gene: -
CDR3nt: TGTGCCAGCAGCGGGTCCCTAGTCGGCAATCAGCCCCAGCATTTT
CDR3aa: CASSGSLVGNQPQHF

v_gene: TRBV10-2
abundance: -
len: 15
j_gene: TRBJ1-1
d_gene: TRBD1
CDR3nt: TGCGCCAGCAGTGAGCCCCATACAGGGGACACTGAAGCTTTCTTT
CDR3aa: CASSEPHTGDTEAFF

v_gene: TRBV3-1/TRBV3-2
abundance: -
len: 20
j_gene: TRBJ1-4
d_gene: TRBD1
CDR3nt: TGTGCCAGCAGCCAAGAGTCTTCGACAGGGGCACGACGGGCCTATGAAAAACTGTTTTTT
CDR3aa: CASSQESSTGARRAYEKLFF

v_gene: TRBV3-1/TRBV3-2
abundance: once
len: 15
j_gene: TRBJ1-1
d_gene: TRBD1
CDR3nt: TGTGCCAGCAGCCAGGGACAGGGTTGGGGGACTGAAGCTTTCTTT
CDR3aa: CASSQGQGWGTEAFF

v_gene: TRBV19
abundance: -
len: 15
j_gene: TRBJ1-2
d_gene: -
CDR3nt: TGTGCCAGTAGTATAGAGGCAGGGGCCTCTTTGGGCTACACCTTC
CDR3aa: CASSIEAGASLGYTF

v_gene: TRBV30
abundance: -
len: 13
j_gene: TRBJ1-2
d_gene: -
CDR3nt: TGTGCCTGGAGTGTACCCAGGGACTATGGCTACACCTTC
CDR3aa: CAWSVPRDYGYTF

v_gene: TRBV5-1
abundance: -
len: 15
j_gene: TRBJ1-6
d_gene: TRBD1
CDR3nt: TGCGCCAGCAGCTGGGGACAGGGACAAAATTCACCCCTCCACTTT
CDR3aa: CASSWGQGQNSPLHF

v_gene: TRBV27
abundance: once
len: 16
j_gene: TRBJ2-2
d_gene: TRBD1
CDR3nt: TGTGCCAGCAGTTTATCGACAGGGGGGAACACCGGGGAGCTGTTTTTT
CDR3aa: CASSLSTGGNTGELFF

v_gene: TRBV27
abundance: -
len: 12
j_gene: TRBJ1-5
d_gene: -
CDR3nt: TGTGCCAGCAGTTTCATCAATCAGCCCCAGCATTTT
CDR3aa: CASSFINQPQHF

v_gene: TRBV9
abundance: -
len: 13
j_gene: TRBJ1-2
d_gene: TRBD1
CDR3nt: TGTGCCAGCAGCTCCGGGACAGGGGCTGGCTACACCTTC
CDR3aa: CASSSGTGAGYTF

v_gene: TRBV5-1
abundance: -
len: 14
j_gene: TRBJ1-4
d_gene: -
CDR3nt: TGCGCCAGCAGTACCCTGAAAGGGGATGAAAAACTGTTTTTT
CDR3aa: CASSTLKGDEKLFF

v_gene: TRBV19
abundance: -
len: 16
j_gene: TRBJ2-1
d_gene: TRBD2
CDR3nt: TGTGCCAGTAGTATCCAACTAGCGGGGGGGCCCCATGAGCAGTTCTTC
CDR3aa: CASSIQLAGGPHEQFF

v_gene: TRBV6-4
abundance: -
len: 13
j_gene: TRBJ1-6
d_gene: -
CDR3nt: TGTGCCAGCAGCCGGGACTATAATTCACCCCTCCACTTT
CDR3aa: CASSRDYNSPLHF

v_gene: TRBV5-1
abundance: -
len: 15
j_gene: TRBJ2-2
d_gene: TRBD1
CDR3nt: TGCGCCAGCAGCAGCCGGACAGGGGGGAACGGGGAGCTGTTTTTT
CDR3aa: CASSSRTGGNGELFF

v_gene: TRBV7-9
abundance: -
len: 16
j_gene: TRBJ1-1
d_gene: TRBD1
CDR3nt: TGTGCCAGCAGCTTGTCAACAGGGGCACGATGGTCTGAAGCTTTCTTT
CDR3aa: CASSLSTGARWSEAFF

v_gene: TRBV3-1/TRBV3-2
abundance: -
len: 16
j_gene: TRBJ2-1
d_gene: TRBD1
CDR3nt: TGTGCCAGCAGCCCTTTAGCCGGGACAGGGTACAATGAGCAGTTCTTC
CDR3aa: CASSPLAGTGYNEQFF

v_gene: TRBV2
abundance: -
len: 14
j_gene: TRBJ2-5
d_gene: TRBD1
CDR3nt: TGTGCCAGCGGGGGAGGACAGGGGGGTGAGACCCAGTACTTC
CDR3aa: CASGGGQGGETQYF

v_gene: TRBV6-2/TRBV6-3
abundance: -
len: 12
j_gene: TRBJ1-2
d_gene: -
CDR3nt: TGTGCCAGCAGTTACGGGCAATATGGCTACACCTTC
CDR3aa: CASSYGQYGYTF

v_gene: TRBV6-5
abundance: -
len: 14
j_gene: TRBJ2-6
d_gene: -
CDR3nt: TGTGCCAGCAGCCCCCTTTCTGGGGCCAACGTCCTGACTTTC
CDR3aa: CASSPLSGANVLTF

v_gene: TRBV25-1
abundance: -
len: 14
j_gene: TRBJ1-2
d_gene: -
CDR3nt: TGTGCCAGCAGTGAATCGGGGTATAACTATGGCTACACCTTC
CDR3aa: CASSESGYNYGYTF

v_gene: TRBV4-2
abundance: -
len: 15
j_gene: TRBJ1-1
d_gene: -
CDR3nt: TGTGCCAGCAGCCAAGAAGGAGGGAGCAGCCGAGGAATGGTCTTT
CDR3aa: CASSQEGGSSRGMVF

v_gene: TRBV5-5
abundance: -
len: 16
j_gene: TRBJ1-5
d_gene: -
CDR3nt: TGTGCCAGCAGCCCCACAGGGTCGCGGGGCAATCAGCCCCAGCATTTT
CDR3aa: CASSPTGSRGNQPQHF

v_gene: TRBV3-1/TRBV3-2
abundance: -
len: 18
j_gene: TRBJ1-2
d_gene: TRBD1
CDR3nt: TGTGCCAGCAGCCAAGTGTGGAGGGGGTGGACAGGCAGCTATGGCTACACCTTC
CDR3aa: CASSQVWRGWTGSYGYTF

v_gene: TRBV18
abundance: -
len: 14
j_gene: TRBJ1-2
d_gene: -
CDR3nt: TGTGCCAGCTCATCCGGGAGAAGCAACTATGGCTACACCTTC
CDR3aa: CASSSGRSNYGYTF